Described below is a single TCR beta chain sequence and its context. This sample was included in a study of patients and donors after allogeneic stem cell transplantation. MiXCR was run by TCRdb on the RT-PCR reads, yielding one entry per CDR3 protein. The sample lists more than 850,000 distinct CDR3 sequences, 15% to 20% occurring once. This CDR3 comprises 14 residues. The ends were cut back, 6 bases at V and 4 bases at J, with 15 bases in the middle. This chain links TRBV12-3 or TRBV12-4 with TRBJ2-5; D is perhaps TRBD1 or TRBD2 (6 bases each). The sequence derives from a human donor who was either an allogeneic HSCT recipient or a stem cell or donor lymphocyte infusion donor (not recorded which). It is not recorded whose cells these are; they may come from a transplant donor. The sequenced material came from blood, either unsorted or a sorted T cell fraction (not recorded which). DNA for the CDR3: TGTGCCAGCAGACCTCCCGGGGGCGCAGAGACCCAGTACTTC. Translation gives CASRPPGGAETQYF.